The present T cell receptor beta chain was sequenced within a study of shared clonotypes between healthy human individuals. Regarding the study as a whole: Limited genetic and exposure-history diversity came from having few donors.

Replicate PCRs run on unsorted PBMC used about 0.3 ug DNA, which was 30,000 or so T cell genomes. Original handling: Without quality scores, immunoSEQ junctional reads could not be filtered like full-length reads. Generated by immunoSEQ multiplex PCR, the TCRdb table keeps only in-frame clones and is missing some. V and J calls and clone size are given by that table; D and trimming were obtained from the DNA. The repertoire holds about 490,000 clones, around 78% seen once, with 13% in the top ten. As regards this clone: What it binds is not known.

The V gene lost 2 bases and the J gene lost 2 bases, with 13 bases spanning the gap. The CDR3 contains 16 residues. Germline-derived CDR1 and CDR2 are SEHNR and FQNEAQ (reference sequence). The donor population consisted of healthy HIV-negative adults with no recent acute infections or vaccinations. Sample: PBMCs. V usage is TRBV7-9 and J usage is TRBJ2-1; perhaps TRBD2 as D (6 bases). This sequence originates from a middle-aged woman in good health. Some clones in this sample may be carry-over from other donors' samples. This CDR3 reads CASSLHDGSTYNEQFF. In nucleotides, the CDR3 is TGTGCCAGCAGCTTACACGACGGGAGTACCTACAATGAGCAGTTCTTC.